This TCR beta chain was identified in a study of post-analysis software for immune sequencing data. General study results and limits: Patients used roughly five TRBV segments, including TRBV5-6, TRBV5-1 and TRBV20-1, more often than controls.

Note on this clonotype: What it binds is not known.

cDNA libraries for TCR beta contained unique molecular identifiers. TCRdb re-called the PCR reads with MiXCR, one entry per CDR3 protein. The data show 750,000 to 900,000 distinct CDR3 sequences, about 45% seen once. The CDR3 is 14 amino acids. Germline trimming cut 4 bases from V and 7 bases from J; bases unmatched to any gene: 6. Germline V gene lookup returns CDR1 ENHRY and CDR2 SYGVKD. This chain uses TRBV10-3 with TRBJ2-1, with 8 bases aligning to TRBD2. This receptor was obtained from a girl between 5 and 17 years old with multiple sclerosis. The specimen was blood. In DNA, the CDR3 is TGTGCCATCAGTGGTAGCGGGACTGGGAATGAGCAGTTCTTC. Translation: CAISGSGTGNEQFF.